The sequence of this TCR beta chain was determined in a study of tumor-infiltrating lymphocytes in primary liver carcinoma (dated by TCRdb to the late 2010s). In the study overall: The five patients, three men and two women aged 30 to 69 years, had hepatocellular carcinoma (four) or combined HCC and intrahepatic cholangiocarcinoma (one). A total of some 35 specimens from 5 patients underwent TCRbeta repertoire sequencing, comprising around 25 tumor regions, 5 adjacent noncancerous liver tissues and 5 peripheral blood samples. To link TCRbeta repertoire diversity with the local molecular phenotype, the 25 tumor region samples were profiled using Agilent mRNA microarrays. For each liver tumor, the study sampled five regions along with adjacent normal tissue and blood, and applied TCRbeta repertoire sequencing, expression microarrays and whole-exome sequencing. Each sample produced about 3.5 to 7.13 million productive TCRbeta reads, and read depth showed no significant difference between tissue types. High reproducibility was observed for the technical replicate repertoires, with mean shared-clone rates approximately 0.92 and correlation coefficients above 0.95. The five patients had tumors of stage T1-T3 N0M0, with maximum diameters ranging from roughly 4.2 to 10 cm.

In regard to this clonotype: There is no known antigen for this receptor. Qualities for individual bases were not recorded, and no much larger clone is one base off.

Here is what the overall study found, with its caveats: Just about 8-25% of top clones turned up in all five regions of a tumor, which suggests spatial heterogeneity among tumor-infiltrating T cells. Repertoire overlap was found to be higher between tumor regions (mean approximately 35%) than between tumor-adjacent (around 17%) or tumor-blood (about 15%) pairs, consistent with antigen-driven expansion. Because only the TCR beta chain was sequenced and unpaired alpha chains were not captured, true repertoire diversity is likely underestimated. The study included only four to six patients, and the authors note findings should be validated in a larger study. Bulk unsorted samples precluded comparing CD4+ and CD8+ T cell repertoires. The top 250 clones accounted for a significantly greater share of the repertoire in tumors than in blood (p = 0.039).

Total RNA and DNA were co-extracted from about 20-30 mg of bulk tissue with the AllPrep DNA/RNA mini kit, without cell sorting. Five patients with histopathologically diagnosed primary liver carcinoma underwent surgical resection in China between November 2015 and 2016. At the time of sampling, the patients were treatment-naive and had chronic HBV infection. Five spatially separated regions were sampled from each tumor: the superior, inferior, left-lateral and right-lateral poles, plus the tumor centre. According to histology, viable tumor cells made up more than 85% of every tumor sample. Fresh tumor and adjacent tissue pieces were bisected, with one half stored in RNAlater at -80 degrees C and the other half sent for histology. V was cut back by 6 bases and J by 17 bases, leaving a gap of 19 bases between them. CDR1 and CDR2 are drawn from the germline V gene: MNHEY, SVGEGT. The CDR3 has 12 amino acids, counting the end cysteine and phenylalanine. Only CDR3 DNA remains: 36 bases, in frame from the first base.

A constant-region primer and ProtoScript II reverse transcriptase were used to reverse-transcribe TCRbeta-specific cDNA from around 540 ng total RNA. The TCRbeta libraries were prepared through three rounds of nested multiplex PCR following a slightly modified ARM-PCR procedure. Multiplex TRBV1-TRBV30 forward primers and a Cbeta reverse primer were used in the first two PCR rounds, each of which was run for approximately 11 cycles. Sample barcodes and Illumina adapters were added in a final 25-cycle PCR using Deep VentR polymerase. Amplicons of 200-500 bp were gel-purified with a QIAquick gel extraction kit before sequencing. An Illumina HiSeq 2500 was used to sequence the TCRbeta amplicons, generating 250-bp paired-end reads. The published analysis was carried out like this. Reads were quality-trimmed with Trimmomatic v0.33, and paired reads were merged with FLASH v1.2.11 to recover full CDR3 sequences. V, D and J germline segments were assigned to the rearranged TCRbeta sequences by MiGEC v1.2.1b. VDJtools v1.0.0 computed clonotype statistics and Shannon-Wiener diversity indices. Except for diversity analysis, only the 250 most abundant clonotypes of each sample were used in subsequent analyses to reduce sampling bias. The public sequencing data were trimmed at Q25 with fastp and processed into clonotypes with MiXCR by TCRdb, which kept only in-frame beta chains. Every CDR3 protein is listed once, alongside the most common genes and DNA of its rows. These V and J calls derive from TCRdb rather than the authors' analysis. The sample table shows some 190,000 distinct CDR3 sequences, and over 80% are seen once. The ten largest account for 15% to 20% of the sample.

The sequenced sample consisted of tumor tissue from primary liver carcinoma. The clonotype originates from a man between 40 and 49 years old with primary liver carcinoma and hepatitis B virus infection. Recombination linked TRBV6-2 or TRBV6-3 to TRBJ2-2; a weak D assignment points to TRBD2 (5 bases agree). The DNA reads as follows: TGTGCCAGCAGCTCATATACCGGGGAGCCTTTTTTT. This sequence encodes CASSSYTGEPFF.